Below, 11 T cell receptor beta chains from the same sample are listed, as sequenced in a study of identical twins. One entry per CDR3 protein, called by TCRdb with MiXCR from the 5' RACE reads. Of 140,000 to 150,000 distinct CDR3 sequences in the sample, 3.5% were seen once. Material: memory T cells sorted from blood. The receptors were sampled from a man between 18 and 29 years old in good health.

The V call is TRBV18, the J call TRBJ2-7, with 9 bases aligning to TRBD1. CDR3 length: 14 amino acids. V lost 2 bases to trimming and J lost 4 bases; unmatched junction nucleotides: 3. Germline loops: CDR1 KGHSH, CDR2 LQKENI. In DNA, the CDR3 is TGTGCCAGCTCACCAAGGACAGGGGAATACGAGCAGTACTTC. Translation: CASSPRTGEYEQYF.

This clonotype was observed a few times. The gene calls are TRBV20-1 and TRBJ2-2, with D possibly matching TRBD2 (5 bases). The V gene's germline CDR1 is DFQATT and CDR2 SNEGSKA (reference sequence). This CDR3 is 12 amino acids long. V gave up 1 base and J gave up 5 bases, with 5 bases separating them. CDR3 loop: CSARGETGELFF. Written as DNA, the CDR3 is TGCAGTGCTAGAGGGGAGACCGGGGAGCTGTTTTTT.

This clonotype was counted many times. The rearrangement uses TRBV20-1 and TRBJ2-4; a weak D match, TRBD1 (5 bases). The length of the CDR3 is 16 residues. V shed 0 bases and J shed 0 bases, with 12 bases lying between them. Germline CDR1 and CDR2: DFQATT and SNEGSKA (reference sequence). This CDR3 reads CSARDETDVAKNIQYF. The CDR3 DNA follows: TGCAGTGCTAGAGATGAGACAGACGTAGCCAAAAACATTCAGTACTTC.

This clonotype was observed a handful of times. The chain carries TRBV15 and TRBJ2-5; no clear D. V was trimmed by 1 base and J by 2 bases, leaving 8 bases between them. The germline V gene has CDR1 LNHNV and CDR2 YYDKDF (reference sequence). The CDR3 contains 14 residues. In nucleotides, the CDR3 is TGTGCCACCAGCAGAGGTCCTGGGCAAGAGACCCAGTACTTC. Translation: CATSRGPGQETQYF.

This clonotype was recorded many times. The V and J genes are TRBV5-5 and TRBJ1-2; D may be TRBD1 (5 bases). Germline CDR1 and CDR2: SGHKS and YYEKEE (reference sequence). This CDR3 has 14 amino acids. The germline V and J ends were trimmed by 1 base and 6 bases, with 13 bases remaining between them. CDR3 DNA sequence: TGTGCCAGCAGCTTGTTTGGAGGGGAGAATGGCTACACCTTC. It specifies CASSLFGGENGYTF.

By proportion, this clonotype is medium-sized. This chain connects TRBV12-3 or TRBV12-4 to TRBJ1-3; TRBD1 is a possible D gene (6 bases). The CDR3 has 14 residues. The V end lost 5 bases, the J end lost 2 bases, and 10 bases lay between the germline ends. The CDR3 protein is CASSRSGAGNTIYF. CDR3 sequence (DNA): TGTGCCAGCAGTAGGTCAGGGGCTGGAAACACCATATATTTT.

This clonotype was recorded at least ten times. This sequence joins TRBV7-9 and TRBJ2-4; 9 positions match TRBD1. V lost 4 bases to trimming and J lost 8 bases; unmatched junction nucleotides: 6. CDR3 length: 14 residues. Germline V gene data show CDR1 as SEHNR and CDR2 as FQNEAQ (reference sequence). CDR3 in amino acids: CASSSDRGRHIQYF. The CDR3, as DNA: TGTGCCAGCAGCTCGGACAGGGGCCGACACATTCAGTACTTC.

This clonotype was detected many times. The rearrangement links TRBV7-2 to TRBJ2-2; D unresolved. The V gene's germline CDR1 is SGHTA and CDR2 FQGNSA. V was clipped by 5 bases and J by 7 bases, with 17 bases between them. The CDR3 consists of 15 residues. CDR3: CASSNTLGRGGELFF. DNA of the CDR3: TGTGCCAGCAGCAACACCTTAGGCCGTGGCGGGGAGCTGTTTTTT.

This clonotype was seen a handful of times. The rearrangement links TRBV20-1 to TRBJ2-3; D is perhaps TRBD2 (6 bases). The V gene's germline CDR1 is DFQATT and CDR2 SNEGSKA (reference sequence). The CDR3 has 15 residues. V was pared by 4 bases and J by 2 bases, with 16 bases between. CDR3 bases: TGCAGTGCTACAACTTTTAGCGGATCCACAGATACGCAGTATTTT. Amino acids: CSATTFSGSTDTQYF.

There are many counts of this clonotype. V usage is TRBV7-6 and J usage is TRBJ2-1; perhaps TRBD2 as D (6 bases). Germline loops: CDR1 SGHVS, CDR2 FNYEAQ. The CDR3 loop spans 15 amino acids. V was shortened by 3 bases and J by 2 bases, with 11 bases between the two germline ends. CDR3 protein: CASSFGLATYNEQFF. In DNA, the CDR3 is TGTGCCAGCAGCTTTGGGCTAGCGACCTACAATGAGCAGTTCTTC.

Many counts were recorded for this clonotype. The chain combines TRBV27 with TRBJ2-1, with D maybe TRBD1 (6 bases). V was shortened by 3 bases and J by 2 bases, with 14 bases between the two germline ends. The CDR3 is made up of 16 amino acids. Germline V gene data show CDR1 as MNHEY and CDR2 as SMNVEV (reference sequence). The CDR3 spells CASSFYRVAAYNEQFF. The CDR3 DNA reads TGTGCCAGCAGTTTCTACAGGGTTGCGGCCTACAATGAGCAGTTCTTC.